Included here is one TCR beta chain sequence, with context. Its antigen is still unknown. The same CDR3 also results from other DNA sequences found in this sample. PCR amplification relied on 60 Vbeta primers (plus 13 Jbeta primers). Method: immunoSEQ multiplex PCR; TCRdb's copy keeps in-frame clones and lacks some. Of 150,000 to 180,000 clones in the sample, more than 75% were seen once. The V end was cut by 2 bases, the J end by 4 bases, with 6 bases between. This CDR3 region has 13 residues. Germline V CDR1 and CDR2: SNHLY, FYNNEI. While unrecorded immune exposures were likely, the donors were nominally healthy when sampled. These data belong to a study of cytomegalovirus exposure and HLA in healthy donors. Points from the study as a whole: Sequencing depth across donors, presence/absence analyses assumed, was roughly uniform.

This clonotype was obtained from a woman in her thirties or forties in good health and CMV-seropositive. The rearrangement links TRBV2 to TRBJ2-1; a possible D gene is TRBD2 (5 bases). Sequenced: PBMCs. The CDR3 region is CASSEREYNEQFF. The CDR3, as DNA: TGTGCCAGCAGTGAACGGGAATACAATGAGCAGTTCTTC.